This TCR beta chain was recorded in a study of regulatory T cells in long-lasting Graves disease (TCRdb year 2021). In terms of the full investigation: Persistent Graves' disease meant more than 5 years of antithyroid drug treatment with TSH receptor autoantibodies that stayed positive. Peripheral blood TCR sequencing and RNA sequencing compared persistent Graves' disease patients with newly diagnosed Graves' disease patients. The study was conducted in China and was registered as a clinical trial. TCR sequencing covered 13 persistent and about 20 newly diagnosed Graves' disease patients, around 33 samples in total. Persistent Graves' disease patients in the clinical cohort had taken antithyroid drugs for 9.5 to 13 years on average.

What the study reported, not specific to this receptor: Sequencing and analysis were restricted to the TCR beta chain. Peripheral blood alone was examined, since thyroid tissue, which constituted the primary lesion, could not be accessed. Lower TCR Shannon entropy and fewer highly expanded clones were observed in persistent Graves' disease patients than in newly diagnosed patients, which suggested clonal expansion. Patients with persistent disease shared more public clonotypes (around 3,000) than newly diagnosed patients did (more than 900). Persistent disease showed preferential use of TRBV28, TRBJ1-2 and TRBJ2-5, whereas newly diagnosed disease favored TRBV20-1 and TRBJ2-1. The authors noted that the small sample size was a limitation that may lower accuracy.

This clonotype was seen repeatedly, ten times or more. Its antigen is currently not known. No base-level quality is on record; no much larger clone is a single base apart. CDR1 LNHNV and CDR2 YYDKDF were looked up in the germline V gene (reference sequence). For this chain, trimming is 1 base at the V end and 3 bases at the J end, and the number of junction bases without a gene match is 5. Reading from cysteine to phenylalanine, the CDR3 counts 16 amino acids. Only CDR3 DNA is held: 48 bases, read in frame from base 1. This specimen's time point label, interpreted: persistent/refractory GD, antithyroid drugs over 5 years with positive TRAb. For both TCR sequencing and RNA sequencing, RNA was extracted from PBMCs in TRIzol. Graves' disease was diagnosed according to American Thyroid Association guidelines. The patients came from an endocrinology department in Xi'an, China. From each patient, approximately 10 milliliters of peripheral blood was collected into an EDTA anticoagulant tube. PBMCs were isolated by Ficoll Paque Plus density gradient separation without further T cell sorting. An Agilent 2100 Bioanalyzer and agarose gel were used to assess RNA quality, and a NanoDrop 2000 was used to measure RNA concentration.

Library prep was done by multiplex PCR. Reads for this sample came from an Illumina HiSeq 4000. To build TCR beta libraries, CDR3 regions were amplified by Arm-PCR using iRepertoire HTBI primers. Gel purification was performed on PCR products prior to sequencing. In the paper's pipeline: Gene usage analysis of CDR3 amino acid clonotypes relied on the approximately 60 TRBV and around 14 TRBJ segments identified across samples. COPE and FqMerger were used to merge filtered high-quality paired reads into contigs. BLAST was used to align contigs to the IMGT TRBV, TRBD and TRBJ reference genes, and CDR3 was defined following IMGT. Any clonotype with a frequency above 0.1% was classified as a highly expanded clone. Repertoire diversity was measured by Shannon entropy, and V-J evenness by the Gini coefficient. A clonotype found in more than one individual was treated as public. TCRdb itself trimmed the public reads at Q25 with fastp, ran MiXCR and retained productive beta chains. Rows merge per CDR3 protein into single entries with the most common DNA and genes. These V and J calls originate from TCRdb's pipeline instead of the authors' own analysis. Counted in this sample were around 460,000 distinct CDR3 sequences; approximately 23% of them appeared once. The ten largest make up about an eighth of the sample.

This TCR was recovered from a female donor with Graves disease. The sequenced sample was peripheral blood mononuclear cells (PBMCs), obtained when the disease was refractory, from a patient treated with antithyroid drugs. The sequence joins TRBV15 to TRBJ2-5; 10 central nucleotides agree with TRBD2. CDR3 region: CATSRGSGTSEETQYF. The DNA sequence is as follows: TGTGCCACCAGCAGAGGCAGCGGGACTAGCGAAGAGACCCAGTACTTC.